This T cell receptor beta chain was observed in a study of cytomegalovirus exposure and HLA in healthy donors. Study-wide points: Data from an earlier analysis indicated that most TCR beta V segments were productive either about 90% or about 30% of the time. With high specificity and sensitivity, the classifier reportedly diagnosed cytomegalovirus status.

Germline V gene lookup returns CDR1 LGHNA and CDR2 YSLEER. The CDR3 extends over 14 amino acids. Turning to this clone: The antigen remains undetermined.

The PCR made use of 60 Vbeta and 13 Jbeta primers. The repertoire was sequenced with immunoSEQ multiplex PCR; TCRdb's copy has only in-frame clones and lacks some. The repertoire consists of some 120,000 clones, with about four fifths occurring once and the leading ten covering 3.9%. Donors showed nominal health when sampled, although they likely had unrecorded immune exposures. The chain employs TRBV4-3 and TRBJ2-5, with D perhaps TRBD1 (6 bases). The J call may be incorrect, as the DNA end agrees better with TRBJ2-7. The sequence came from a woman in her 30s in good health and CMV-seronegative. Source material: PBMCs. CDR3 in DNA: TGCGCCAGCAGCCAAGGTTGGGACAACTACGAGCAGTACTTC. It is translated as CASSQGWDNYEQYF.